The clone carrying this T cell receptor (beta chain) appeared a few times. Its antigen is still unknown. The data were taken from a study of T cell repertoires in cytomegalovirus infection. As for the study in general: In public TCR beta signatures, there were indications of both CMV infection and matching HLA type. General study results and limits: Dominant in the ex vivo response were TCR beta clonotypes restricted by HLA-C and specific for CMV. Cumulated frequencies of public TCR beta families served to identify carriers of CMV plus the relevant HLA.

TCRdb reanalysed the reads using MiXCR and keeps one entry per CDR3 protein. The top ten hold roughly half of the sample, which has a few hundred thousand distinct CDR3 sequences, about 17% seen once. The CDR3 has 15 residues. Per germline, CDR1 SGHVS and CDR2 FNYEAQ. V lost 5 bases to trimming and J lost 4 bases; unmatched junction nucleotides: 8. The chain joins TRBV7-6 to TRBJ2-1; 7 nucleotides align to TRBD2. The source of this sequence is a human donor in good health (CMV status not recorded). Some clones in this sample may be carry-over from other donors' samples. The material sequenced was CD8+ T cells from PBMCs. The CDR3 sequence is CASSPEAGEYNEQFF. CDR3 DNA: TGTGCCAGCAGCCCGGAGGCGGGGGAGTACAATGAGCAGTTCTTC.